The rows below give T cell receptor beta chains drawn from one sample of a study of control samples from healthy donors and cancer patients. Some clones are missing from TCRdb's copy, which holds only in-frame ones; the method was immunoSEQ multiplex PCR. The sample has 130,000 or so clones; just under 95% are singletons. Sequenced material: blood. These receptors were collected from a man younger than 35 in good health. CDR3s include the opening cysteine and the closing phenylalanine or tryptophan. Some rows mark clone size as missing; the rest say once, few, many or name a class of expanded clone.

TRBJ2-5,.,16,TRBV2,CASSNPPGEGRETQYF
TRBJ2-1,.,16,TRBV9,CASSTLSGGAWNEQFF
TRBJ2-3,once,15,TRBV19,CASSISGYLTDTQYF
TRBJ1-2,.,13,TRBV12-3/TRBV12-4,CASSLAGGSGYTF
TRBJ1-2,once,15,TRBV4-1,CASSQETGGLYGYTF
TRBJ1-1,.,15,TRBV3-1/TRBV3-2,CASSLLGTADTEAFF
TRBJ1-1,.,14,TRBV4-1,CASSQDSVRTEAFF
TRBJ2-7,.,13,TRBV3-1/TRBV3-2,CASSHISSYEQYF
TRBJ2-3,.,13,TRBV7-9,CASSPLHTDTQYF
TRBJ1-6,.,14,TRBV30,CAWSGTNLGLPLHF
TRBJ2-3,.,16,TRBV5-1,CASSLTLAGGPNTQYF
TRBJ2-1,.,15,TRBV11-2,CASTLALAQTNEQFF
TRBJ2-1,.,16,TRBV6-4,CASSPGTSGGHNEQFF
TRBJ2-7,.,16,TRBV4-1,CASSRSHRDSSYEQYF
TRBJ2-3,.,14,TRBV18,CASSPPSKTIRQYF
TRBJ1-5,.,14,TRBV18,CASSPVAGNQPQHF
TRBJ2-2,.,15,TRBV3-1/TRBV3-2,CASSRSSANTGELFF
TRBJ2-7,.,14,TRBV9,CASSVGGQNYEQYF
TRBJ1-5,.,15,TRBV18,CASSTMGGNNQPQHF
TRBJ2-3,.,18,TRBV9,CASSERLAGGFSTDTQYF
TRBJ1-1,.,15,TRBV4-1,CASSPGGSRDTEAFF
TRBJ2-4,.,13,TRBV3-1/TRBV3-2,CASSLGRDGIQYF
TRBJ2-3,.,15,TRBV3-1/TRBV3-2,CASRGRWGGTDTQYF
TRBJ2-1,.,15,TRBV5-1,CASSLGGGVHNEQFF
TRBJ1-6,.,18,TRBV10-3,CAISAGGAQSSYNSPLHF
TRBJ1-2,.,13,TRBV6-1,CASSEARPGGYTF
TRBJ1-2,once,14,TRBV2,CASSPGQVLYGYTF
TRBJ2-1,.,10,TRBV20-1,CSAAVGEQFF
TRBJ2-3,.,15,TRBV2,CASSDPGTHTDTQYF
TRBJ2-5,.,16,TRBV6-1,CASSEFMGAMQETQYF